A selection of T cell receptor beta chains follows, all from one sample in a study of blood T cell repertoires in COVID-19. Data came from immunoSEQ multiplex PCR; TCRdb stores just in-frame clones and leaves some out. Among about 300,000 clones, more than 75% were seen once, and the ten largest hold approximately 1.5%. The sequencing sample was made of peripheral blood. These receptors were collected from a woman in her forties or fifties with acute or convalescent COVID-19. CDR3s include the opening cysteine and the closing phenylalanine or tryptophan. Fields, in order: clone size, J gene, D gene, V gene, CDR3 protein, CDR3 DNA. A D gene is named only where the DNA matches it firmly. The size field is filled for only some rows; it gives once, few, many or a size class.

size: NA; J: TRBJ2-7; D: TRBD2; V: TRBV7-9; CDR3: CARAVGGRAGYEQYF; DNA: TGTGCCAGGGCGGTTGGCGGGAGGGCCGGGTACGAGCAGTACTTC
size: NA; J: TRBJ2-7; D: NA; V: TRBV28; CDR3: CASSHNGGSYAYEQYF; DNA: TGTGCCAGCAGTCATAATGGAGGGTCTTATGCTTACGAGCAGTACTTC
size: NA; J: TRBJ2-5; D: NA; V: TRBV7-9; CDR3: CASSLVRETQYF; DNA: TGTGCCAGCAGCTTAGTGAGGGAGACCCAGTACTTC
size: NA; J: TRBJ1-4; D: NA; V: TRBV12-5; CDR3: CASEEGDGGKLFF; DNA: TGTGCTAGTGAAGAGGGGGATGGCGGAAAACTGTTTTTT
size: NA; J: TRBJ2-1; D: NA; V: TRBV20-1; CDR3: CSASFGGINEQFF; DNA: TGCAGTGCTAGTTTCGGAGGGATCAATGAGCAGTTCTTC
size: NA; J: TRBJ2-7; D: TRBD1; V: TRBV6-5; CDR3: CASSRQGARGEQYF; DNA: TGTGCCAGCAGTAGACAGGGGGCGCGTGGCGAGCAGTACTTC
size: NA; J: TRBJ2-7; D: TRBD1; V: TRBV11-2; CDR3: CASSFPERGQGIHEQYF; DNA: TGTGCCAGCAGCTTTCCCGAGAGGGGACAGGGAATTCACGAGCAGTACTTC
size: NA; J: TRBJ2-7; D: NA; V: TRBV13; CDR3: CASSLGLAGYEQYF; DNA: TGTGCCAGCAGCTTGGGCCTAGCAGGATACGAGCAGTACTTC
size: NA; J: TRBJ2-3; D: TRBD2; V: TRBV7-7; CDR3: CASSPEAGELDTQYF; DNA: TGTGCTAGCAGCCCCGAGGCGGGAGAGCTAGATACGCAGTACTTT
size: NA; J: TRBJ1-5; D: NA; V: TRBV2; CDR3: CASSERVGAQQPQHF; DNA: TGTGCCAGCAGTGAAAGGGTGGGGGCCCAGCAGCCCCAGCATTTT
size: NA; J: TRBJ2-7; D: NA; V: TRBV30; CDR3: CAWIDRDTDYEQYF; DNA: TGTGCCTGGATTGATCGGGACACGGACTACGAGCAGTACTTC
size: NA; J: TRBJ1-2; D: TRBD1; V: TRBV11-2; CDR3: CASSTGQFYGYTF; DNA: TGTGCCAGCAGCACGGGACAGTTCTATGGCTACACCTTC
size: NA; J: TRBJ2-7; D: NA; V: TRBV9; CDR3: CASSVAAAGLSYEQYF; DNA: TGTGCCAGCAGCGTAGCTGCGGCAGGGCTGTCCTACGAGCAGTACTTC
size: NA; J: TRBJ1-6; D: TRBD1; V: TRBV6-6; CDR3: CASSPYRGNSPLHF; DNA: TGTGCCAGCAGTCCATACAGGGGTAACTCACCCCTCCACTTT
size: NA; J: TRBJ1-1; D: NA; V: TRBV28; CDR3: CATLDSLNTEAFF; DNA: TGTGCCACCCTTGACAGCTTGAACACTGAAGCTTTCTTT
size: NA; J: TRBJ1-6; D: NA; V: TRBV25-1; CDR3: CASSEYHEQNSPLHF; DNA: TGTGCCAGCAGTGAGTACCATGAACAGAATTCACCCCTCCACTTT
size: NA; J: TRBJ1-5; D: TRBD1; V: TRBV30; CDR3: CAWSLDRGYQPQHF; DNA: TGTGCCTGGAGCCTGGACAGGGGATATCAGCCCCAGCATTTT
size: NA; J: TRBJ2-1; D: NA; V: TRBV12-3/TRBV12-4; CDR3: CASTSRSRQFF; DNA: TGTGCCAGCACCTCTAGATCGAGGCAGTTCTTC
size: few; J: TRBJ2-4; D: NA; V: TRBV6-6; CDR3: CASSYSIGAGKNIQYF; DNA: TGTGCCAGCAGTTACTCGATTGGGGCAGGGAAAAACATTCAGTACTTC
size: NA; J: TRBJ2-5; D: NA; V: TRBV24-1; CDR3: CATSDSKRTGGGETQYF; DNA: TGTGCCACCAGTGACTCGAAACGCACGGGTGGGGGGGAGACCCAGTACTTC
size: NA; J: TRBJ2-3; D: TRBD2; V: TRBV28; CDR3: CASTGTSATDTQYF; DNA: TGTGCCAGCACCGGGACTAGCGCCACAGATACGCAGTATTTT
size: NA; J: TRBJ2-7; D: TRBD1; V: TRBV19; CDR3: CASSIRGRIGSKVNEQYF; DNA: TGTGCCAGTAGTATCAGGGGGCGAATCGGGTCGAAAGTCAACGAGCAGTACTTC